The sequence of this T cell receptor (beta chain) was determined in a study of blood T cell repertoires in COVID-19. Study-wide context: COVID-19 samples from acute and convalescent phases originated in the United States, Italy and Spain. From T cells, B-cell-depleted T cells, or PBMCs came the material, which was cDNA or gDNA.

Method: immunoSEQ multiplex PCR; TCRdb's copy keeps in-frame clones and lacks some. The table lists around 260,000 clones, over 80% of them singletons, with about 4.5% in the top ten. V was clipped by 2 bases and J by 3 bases, with 8 bases between them. Germline CDR1 and CDR2: SGHAT and FQNNGV. This CDR3 has 13 amino acids. The clonotype comes from a man in his 60s who had recovered from COVID-19. V usage is TRBV11-2 and J usage is TRBJ2-7; D remains unclear. Material: peripheral blood. For the CDR3, the DNA is TGTGCCAGCAGCTTACGTTACGGCTACGAGCAGTACTTC. Its translation: CASSLRYGYEQYF. Drawing the rest from reference TRBV11-2 and TRBJ2-7, the complete variable domain is EAGVAQSPRYKIIEKRQSVAFWCNPISGHATLYWYQQILGQGPKLLIQFQNNGVVDDSQLPKDRFSAERLKGVDSTLKIQPAKLEDSAVYLCASSLRYGYEQYFGPGTRLTVT.